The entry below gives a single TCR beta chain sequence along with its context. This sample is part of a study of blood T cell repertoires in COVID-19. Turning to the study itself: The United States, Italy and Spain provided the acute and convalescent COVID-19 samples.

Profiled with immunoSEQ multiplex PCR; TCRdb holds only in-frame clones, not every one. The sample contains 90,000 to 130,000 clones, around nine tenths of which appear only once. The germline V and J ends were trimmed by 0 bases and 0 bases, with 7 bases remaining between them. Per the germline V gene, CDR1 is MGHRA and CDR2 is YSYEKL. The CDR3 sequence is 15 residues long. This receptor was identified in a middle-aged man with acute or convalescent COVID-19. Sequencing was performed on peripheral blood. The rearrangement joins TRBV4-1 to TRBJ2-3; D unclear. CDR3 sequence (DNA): TGCGCCAGCAGCCAAGAGGCTTGGAGCACAGATACGCAGTATTTT. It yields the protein CASSQEAWSTDTQYF.